Listed below are T cell receptor beta chains from one sample, sequenced in a study of T cells in Graves' hyperthyroidism and ophthalmopathy. MiXCR was run by TCRdb on the multiplex PCR reads, yielding one entry per CDR3 protein. This repertoire shows around 440,000 distinct CDR3 sequences, approximately 14% found once; its top ten account for roughly 14%. Sample: blood. Source of these receptors: a woman between 18 and 30 years old with Graves' hyperthyroidism. Both conserved end residues are part of each CDR3. The order of the fields is clone size, J gene, V gene, CDR3 length, D gene, CDR3 protein, CDR3 DNA. A D gene is named only where the DNA matches it firmly. The listing skips clone size in some rows; elsewhere it reads once, few, many or a size class.

clone size: few
J gene: TRBJ2-2
V gene: TRBV6-1
CDR3 length: 15
D gene: TRBD1
CDR3 protein: CASRPDRANTGELFF
CDR3 DNA: TGTGCCAGCAGACCGGACAGGGCGAACACCGGGGAGCTGTTTTTT

clone size: few
J gene: TRBJ2-7
V gene: TRBV7-9
CDR3 length: 11
D gene: NA
CDR3 protein: CASTDTYEQYF
CDR3 DNA: TGTGCCAGCACTGACACATACGAGCAGTACTTC

clone size: few
J gene: TRBJ2-7
V gene: TRBV20-1
CDR3 length: 10
D gene: TRBD1
CDR3 protein: CSADRGEQYF
CDR3 DNA: TGCAGTGCTGACAGGGGCGAGCAGTACTTC

clone size: NA
J gene: TRBJ1-2
V gene: TRBV28
CDR3 length: 13
D gene: NA
CDR3 protein: CASTYGTNYGYTF
CDR3 DNA: TGTGCCAGCACCTACGGGACCAACTATGGCTACACCTTC

clone size: few
J gene: TRBJ1-2
V gene: TRBV7-2
CDR3 length: 18
D gene: NA
CDR3 protein: CASSLASADSGANYGYTF
CDR3 DNA: TGTGCCAGCAGCTTAGCTTCCGCGGACAGCGGGGCTAACTATGGCTACACCTTC

clone size: many
J gene: TRBJ2-5
V gene: TRBV12-3/TRBV12-4
CDR3 length: 13
D gene: TRBD2
CDR3 protein: CASSRWGGETQYF
CDR3 DNA: TGTGCCAGCAGTAGATGGGGGGGAGAGACCCAGTACTTC

clone size: NA
J gene: TRBJ1-1
V gene: TRBV6-2/TRBV6-3
CDR3 length: 14
D gene: NA
CDR3 protein: CASSYSSVNTEAFF
CDR3 DNA: TGTGCCAGCAGTTACTCTTCTGTGAACACTGAAGCTTTCTTT

clone size: few
J gene: TRBJ2-1
V gene: TRBV7-3
CDR3 length: 15
D gene: TRBD1
CDR3 protein: CASSPQGAAYNEQFF
CDR3 DNA: TGTGCCAGCAGTCCACAGGGGGCGGCCTACAATGAGCAGTTCTTC

clone size: NA
J gene: TRBJ2-3
V gene: TRBV12-3/TRBV12-4
CDR3 length: 15
D gene: TRBD2
CDR3 protein: CASSETSGVTDTQYF
CDR3 DNA: TGTGCCAGCAGCGAGACTAGCGGGGTTACAGATACGCAGTATTTT

clone size: many
J gene: TRBJ2-7
V gene: TRBV6-2/TRBV6-3
CDR3 length: 14
D gene: NA
CDR3 protein: CASKKVRDSYEQYF
CDR3 DNA: TGTGCCAGCAAGAAGGTCCGGGACTCCTACGAGCAGTACTTC

clone size: few
J gene: TRBJ2-2
V gene: TRBV5-8
CDR3 length: 17
D gene: NA
CDR3 protein: CASSWLRGPMNTGELFF
CDR3 DNA: TGTGCCAGCAGCTGGTTGAGAGGCCCGATGAACACCGGGGAGCTGTTTTTT

clone size: many
J gene: TRBJ2-5
V gene: TRBV11-2
CDR3 length: 15
D gene: TRBD2
CDR3 protein: CASSFTSGGGETQYF
CDR3 DNA: TGTGCCAGCAGCTTCACTAGCGGGGGAGGGGAGACCCAGTACTTC

clone size: many
J gene: TRBJ1-4
V gene: TRBV20-1
CDR3 length: 14
D gene: TRBD1
CDR3 protein: CSAPDRATNEKLFF
CDR3 DNA: TGCAGTGCTCCAGACAGGGCAACTAATGAAAAACTGTTTTTT

clone size: few
J gene: TRBJ2-7
V gene: TRBV27
CDR3 length: 15
D gene: TRBD2
CDR3 protein: CASSGGTSGTNEQYF
CDR3 DNA: TGTGCCAGCAGCGGTGGGACTAGCGGGACCAACGAGCAGTACTTC

clone size: NA
J gene: TRBJ1-1
V gene: TRBV5-1
CDR3 length: 13
D gene: TRBD1
CDR3 protein: CASSGTGGVEAFF
CDR3 DNA: TGCGCCAGCTCCGGGACAGGGGGCGTTGAAGCTTTCTTT